The 29 T cell receptor beta chains below come from one sample, sequenced in a study of neoadjuvant anti-PD-1 for oral cavity cancer. The assay was immunoSEQ multiplex PCR, and TCRdb's table has in-frame clones only and misses some. The sample lists approximately 72,000 clones; 65% to 85% were seen once. The sequencing used PBMCs, collected before nivolumab (anti-PD-1) treatment. These receptors originate from a person aged 35-79 years with oral cavity squamous cell carcinoma.

The chain employs TRBV4-1 and TRBJ2-1, with 7 nucleotides matching TRBD2. The junction had 5 bases not matched to a gene; V was cut back by 1 base and J by 5 bases. This CDR3 contains 15 residues. Germline assignment: CDR1 MGHRA and CDR2 YSYEKL. As DNA, the CDR3 is TGCGCCAGCAGCCAAGTATGGCGGGGGAACAATGAGCAGTTCTTC. Translation: CASSQVWRGNNEQFF.

DNA for the CDR3: TGTGCCAGCAGCTTGGACAGCGGGAGCCAAGAGACCCAGTACTTC. It specifies CASSLDSGSQETQYF. This rearrangement joins TRBV5-4 to TRBJ2-5; 8 bases match TRBD2. The CDR3 is 15 residues long. Germline V gene lookup returns CDR1 SGHNT and CDR2 YYREEE (reference sequence). V shed 0 bases and J 1 base; nucleotides not matched to a gene: 2.

This chain links TRBV19 with TRBJ1-5, with a tentative D call TRBD1 (6 bases). The V gene's germline CDR1 is LNHDA and CDR2 SQIVND (reference sequence). The germline V and J ends were trimmed by 3 bases and 8 bases, with 11 bases remaining between them. This CDR3 spans 13 amino acids. The CDR3 here is CASSMDRIKPQHF. The CDR3 bases are TGTGCCAGTAGTATGGACAGAATCAAGCCCCAGCATTTT.

This chain joins TRBV28 and TRBJ2-3; perhaps D is TRBD1 or TRBD2 (6 bases each). This CDR3 has 15 amino acids. Trimming stripped 4 bases from V and 6 bases from J, with 17 bases between. Germline V CDR1 and CDR2: MDHEN, SYDVKM. The DNA for the CDR3 is TGTGCCAGCAGTTCCCCTACAGGGAGGCAGGATACGCAGTATTTT. Its translation: CASSSPTGRQDTQYF.

The chain combines TRBV5-4 with TRBJ1-2, with D hard to call. CDR1 is SGHNT, CDR2 YYREEE, per germline (reference sequence). This CDR3 is 13 amino acids long. The ends were cut back, 2 bases at V and 8 bases at J, with 13 bases in the middle. CDR3 sequence reads: CASSFIGVLGYTF. For the CDR3, the DNA is TGTGCCAGCAGCTTTATTGGGGTTCTCGGCTACACCTTC.

The chain couples TRBV5-4 to TRBJ2-3, with 11 bases aligning to TRBD2. Germline V gene lookup returns CDR1 SGHNT and CDR2 YYREEE (reference sequence). The CDR3 totals 17 residues. V was pared by 1 base and J by 0 bases, with 4 bases of the junction left unmatched. CDR3 nucleotides: TGTGCCAGCAGCTTGCGGTTAGCGGGGGGGAGCACAGATACGCAGTATTTT. Protein product: CASSLRLAGGSTDTQYF.

This clone was seen only a few times. The rearrangement links TRBV10-1 to TRBJ2-1; 8 bases fit TRBD1. V lost 0 bases and J lost 3; bases outside the gene matches: 1. The CDR3 extends over 15 amino acids. Germline lookup yields CDR1 WNHNN and CDR2 SYGVQD (reference sequence). The CDR3 is CASSESTGGYNEQFF. CDR3 DNA: TGCGCCAGCAGTGAGTCTACAGGGGGCTACAATGAGCAGTTCTTC.

This chain joins TRBV27 and TRBJ1-5; weak D call: TRBD1 (6 bases). This CDR3 contains 15 residues. Germline CDR1 and CDR2: MNHEY and SMNVEV (reference sequence). With 5 bases removed from V and 6 bases from J, the gap between germline ends came to 17 bases. The CDR3 here is CASSPRTARSQPQHF. CDR3 coding DNA: TGTGCCAGCAGTCCCCGGACAGCCCGGAGTCAGCCCCAGCATTTT.

This chain connects TRBV5-1 to TRBJ2-7; D might be TRBD2 (5 bases). V shed 2 bases and J shed 6 bases, with 18 bases lying between them. CDR3 size: 15 residues. Looked up from germline, CDR1 is SGHRS and CDR2 is YFSETQ. The CDR3 coding sequence is TGCGCCAGCAGCTTAGGACTCCGGGTAGATGGCGAGCAGTACTTC. The encoded protein is CASSLGLRVDGEQYF.

The CDR3 nucleotides read TGTGCCAGCAGCTTAGTTCTGGGAGGCTACACCTTC. Translated: CASSLVLGGYTF. The chain carries TRBV7-2 and TRBJ1-2; no definite D call. The length of the CDR3 is 12 residues. Germline-derived CDR1 and CDR2 are SGHTA and FQGNSA. V lost 1 base, J lost 8 bases, and 8 bases lay in between.

This chain joins TRBV27 and TRBJ2-7; 7 bases are a match to TRBD2. Germline V gives CDR1 MNHEY, CDR2 SMNVEV (reference sequence). Trimming took 0 bases from V and 5 from J; bases not matched to a gene: 7. This CDR3 contains 15 residues. In DNA form, the CDR3 reads TGTGCCAGCAGTTTATCAAGACTAGCCCGGGACGAGCAGTACTTC. This sequence encodes CASSLSRLARDEQYF.

The chain combines TRBV5-4 with TRBJ1-1, with TRBD1 as a possible D gene (5 bases). The CDR3 length is 15 residues. V lost 0 bases and J lost 0, with 9 bases in between. CDR1 and CDR2 from the germline V gene are SGHNT and YYREEE (reference sequence). The CDR3 DNA follows: TGTGCCAGCAGCTTGGGAAAGGGGTTGAACACTGAAGCTTTCTTT. Amino acid sequence: CASSLGKGLNTEAFF.

The chain employs TRBV7-3 and TRBJ2-1; either TRBD1 or TRBD2 may supply D (5 bases each). Germline CDR1 SGHTA, CDR2 FQGTGA. The CDR3 covers 15 residues. V was trimmed by 4 bases and J by 7 bases, leaving 17 bases between them. The DNA for the CDR3 is TGTGCCAGCAGCTCGCCGGGACCTCCTTCTAATGAGCAGTTCTTC. Protein: CASSSPGPPSNEQFF.

This clone showed up just a few times. V is TRBV5-1 and J is TRBJ2-1; D unclear. CDR3 length equals 15 residues. Germline loops: CDR1 SGHRS, CDR2 YFSETQ. V was cut by 0 bases and J by 0 bases, with 7 bases left in between. The CDR3 bases are TGCGCCAGCAGCTTGGTGTACCGCTCCTACAATGAGCAGTTCTTC. It specifies CASSLVYRSYNEQFF.

V gene TRBV5-1 combines with J gene TRBJ2-1; 10 bases agree with TRBD2. The trim removed 1 base at V and 8 bases at J, leaving 6 bases unmatched. Germline V gives CDR1 SGHRS, CDR2 YFSETQ. This CDR3 spans 15 amino acids. The CDR3 nucleotides read TGCGCCAGCAGCTTGTCGAGCGGGAGGGCCGATGAGCAGTTCTTC. It specifies CASSLSSGRADEQFF.

The gene calls are TRBV30 and TRBJ2-1, with no clear D. CDR1 and CDR2 (germline): GTSNPN, SVGIG (reference sequence). V lost 0 bases, J lost 4 bases, and 10 bases lay in between. The CDR3 spans 14 residues. CDR3 in amino acids: CAWSVNPIYNEQFF. The CDR3 DNA sequence: TGTGCCTGGAGTGTAAATCCGATATACAATGAGCAGTTCTTC.

This chain connects TRBV10-3 to TRBJ1-1, with unresolved D. The CDR3 covers 13 residues. CDR1 is ENHRY and CDR2 is SYGVKD in the germline V gene. Between the trimmed V and J ends, which lost 8 bases and 2 bases, there was a span of 12 bases. The chain's CDR3 is CAIGRQPNTEAFF. The CDR3 DNA is TGTGCCATCGGGCGGCAGCCTAACACTGAAGCTTTCTTT.

This chain joins TRBV5-1 and TRBJ2-5, with 10 bases aligning to TRBD1. J was trimmed by 4 bases and V by 8 bases; bases with no gene match: 2. This CDR3 is 12 amino acids long. Germline lookup yields CDR1 SGHRS and CDR2 YFSETQ. CDR3 protein: CASGQGGETQYF. The DNA of the CDR3 is TGCGCCAGTGGACAGGGGGGAGAGACCCAGTACTTC.

The rearrangement joins TRBV19 to TRBJ1-5; TRBD1 aligns across 8 bases. From germline, CDR1 is LNHDA and CDR2 SQIVND (reference sequence). V lost 2 bases and J lost 2; bases outside the gene matches: 14. CDR3 size: 19 residues. The CDR3 loop reads CASSIRRMGQGAGNQPQHF. CDR3 DNA: TGTGCCAGTAGTATACGCCGCATGGGGCAGGGGGCTGGCAATCAGCCCCAGCATTTT.

This clone has more than one count but fewer than ten. The chain uses TRBV6-1 and TRBJ2-7; no clear D gene. CDR1 is MNHNS, CDR2 SASEGT, per germline. The CDR3 spans 14 residues. V lost 6 bases and J 1 base, leaving 13 bases between the germline ends. CDR3 loop: CASRAHDQSYEQYF. The DNA of the CDR3 is TGTGCCAGCAGGGCTCATGACCAATCCTACGAGCAGTACTTC.

This clone has only a few counts. The genes are TRBV9 and TRBJ2-5; unclear D gene. V lost 0 bases and J lost 0, with 9 bases in between. Germline-derived CDR1 and CDR2 are SGDLS and YYNGEE. The CDR3 is 15 amino acids. The CDR3 spells CASSVVPGHQETQYF. In nucleotides, the CDR3 is TGTGCCAGCAGCGTAGTCCCGGGTCACCAAGAGACCCAGTACTTC.

The chain is built from TRBV9 and TRBJ2-5; 7 bases map to TRBD2. The CDR3 spans 16 residues. V gave up 0 bases and J gave up 1 base; unmatched junction bases: 6. Germline-derived CDR1 and CDR2 are SGDLS and YYNGEE. CDR3 bases: TGTGCCAGCAGCGTAGGCGGGGGATCCACCCAAGAGACCCAGTACTTC. Amino acid sequence: CASSVGGGSTQETQYF.

The J gene is TRBJ2-2, the V gene TRBV9; tentatively, D is TRBD1 (5 bases). The CDR3 has 17 amino acids. Trimming pared 0 bases from V and 5 bases from J, leaving 17 bases between. CDR1 SGDLS and CDR2 YYNGEE come from the germline V gene. The CDR3 reads CASSVGYMGRETGELFF. The CDR3 region has the DNA TGTGCCAGCAGCGTAGGTTATATGGGCAGGGAAACCGGGGAGCTGTTTTTT.

This clone was observed a single time. V is TRBV15 and J is TRBJ1-3; D remains unclear. The CDR3 has 18 residues. V dropped 0 bases and J dropped 0 bases, with 15 bases sitting between them. CDR1 and CDR2 (germline): LNHNV, YYDKDF (reference sequence). The CDR3, as DNA: TGTGCCACCAGCAGAGAGAATCGGTTGTCTGGCTCTGGAAACACCATATATTTT. This codes for CATSRENRLSGSGNTIYF.

The J gene is TRBJ2-7, the V gene TRBV4-1; D gene uncertain. Per germline, CDR1 MGHRA and CDR2 YSYEKL. The V gene lost 0 bases and the J gene lost 6 bases, with 12 bases spanning the gap. The CDR3 spans 14 residues. CDR3 sequence reads: CASSQDRVLFEQYF. The CDR3 DNA reads TGCGCCAGCAGCCAAGACCGGGTCTTATTCGAGCAGTACTTC.

The rearrangement joins TRBV6-1 to TRBJ1-5; no definite D call. The CDR3 totals 14 residues. Germline V CDR1 and CDR2: MNHNS, SASEGT. V dropped 5 bases and J dropped 2 bases, with 10 bases sitting between them. In DNA form, the CDR3 reads TGTGCCAGCAGTCCCCCGCCGCGCAATCAGCCCCAGCATTTT. Translating it yields CASSPPPRNQPQHF.

This chain links TRBV2 with TRBJ1-5; D unresolved. The V gene's germline CDR1 is SNHLY and CDR2 FYNNEI. CDR3 length equals 17 residues. V dropped 1 base and J dropped 0 bases, with 13 bases sitting between them. The DNA of the CDR3 is TGTGCCAGCAGTGAAGATAGACGGAGATATAGCAATCAGCCCCAGCATTTT. Translation: CASSEDRRRYSNQPQHF.

The genes are TRBV7-8 and TRBJ2-3; TRBD2 agrees at 8 bases. The CDR3 runs 14 residues. The germline V gene has CDR1 SGHVS and CDR2 FQNEAQ. The V and J ends lost 5 bases and 5 bases, in that order; junction bases with no gene match: 6. The CDR3 DNA reads TGTGCCAGCAGCCTTAGCGGGACTGGAGATACGCAGTATTTT. Translation gives CASSLSGTGDTQYF.

This clone appeared a few times. The chain is built from TRBV7-6 and TRBJ1-2, with D unresolved. The CDR3 is made up of 12 amino acids. Trimming stripped 5 bases from V and 4 bases from J, with 8 bases between. Germline CDR1 reads SGHVS; CDR2 reads FNYEAQ. In nucleotides, the CDR3 is TGTGCCAGCAGCCCCGACACCTATGGCTACACCTTC. It is translated as CASSPDTYGYTF.